The clone carrying this T cell receptor (beta chain) was detected a few times. The data were taken from a study of T-cell memory formation after mild COVID-19. This CDR3 comprises 15 residues. V lost 4 bases to trimming and J lost 1 base, with 10 bases between them. Germline V gene sequence: CDR1 ENHRY, CDR2 SYGVKD. TCRdb analysed the 5' RACE reads with MiXCR anew, one entry per CDR3 protein. In the table there are about 470,000 distinct CDR3 sequences, about 23% of which are singletons. Material for sequencing was PBMCs or a T cell subset sorted from them (not recorded which). The chain couples TRBV10-3 to TRBJ2-2; D gene ambiguous. This TCR derives from an adult woman who had mild COVID-19 (a few samples of this study predate the infection). Cell type and time point are not known. The CDR3 sequence: CAISAKLENTGELFF. The CDR3, as DNA: TGTGCCATCAGTGCTAAACTGGAGAACACCGGGGAGCTGTTTTTT.